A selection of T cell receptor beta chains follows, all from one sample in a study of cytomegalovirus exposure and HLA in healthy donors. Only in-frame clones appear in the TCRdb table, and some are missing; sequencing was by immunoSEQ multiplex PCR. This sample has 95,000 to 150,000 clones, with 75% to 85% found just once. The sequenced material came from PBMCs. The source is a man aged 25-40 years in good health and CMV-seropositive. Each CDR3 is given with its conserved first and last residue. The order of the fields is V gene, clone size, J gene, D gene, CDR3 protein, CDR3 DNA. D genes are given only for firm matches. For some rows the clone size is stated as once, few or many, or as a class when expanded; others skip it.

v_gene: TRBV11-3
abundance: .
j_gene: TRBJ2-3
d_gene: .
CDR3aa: CASSFSYRPDTQYF
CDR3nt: TGTGCCAGCAGCTTTTCATACAGGCCAGATACGCAGTATTTT

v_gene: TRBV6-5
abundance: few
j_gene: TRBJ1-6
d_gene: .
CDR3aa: CASSTPRGAEAPLHF
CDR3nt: TGTGCCAGCAGTACCCCCCGCGGGGCTGAGGCACCCCTCCACTTT

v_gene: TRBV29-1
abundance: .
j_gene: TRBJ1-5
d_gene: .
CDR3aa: CSPRTGTRNQPQHF
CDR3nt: TGCAGCCCCAGGACCGGGACAAGGAATCAGCCCCAGCATTTT

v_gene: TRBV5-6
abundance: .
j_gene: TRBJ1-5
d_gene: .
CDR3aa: CASSFQMQPQHF
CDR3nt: TGTGCCAGCAGCTTCCAAATGCAGCCCCAGCATTTT

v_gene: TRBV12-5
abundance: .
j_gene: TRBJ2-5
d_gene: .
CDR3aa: CASGRGGAYQETQYF
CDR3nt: TGTGCTAGTGGAAGGGGGGGGGCGTACCAAGAGACCCAGTACTTC

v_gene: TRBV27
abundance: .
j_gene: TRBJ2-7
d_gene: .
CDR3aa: CASSPRGEYEQYF
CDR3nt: TGTGCCAGCAGTCCAAGGGGCGAGTACGAGCAGTACTTC

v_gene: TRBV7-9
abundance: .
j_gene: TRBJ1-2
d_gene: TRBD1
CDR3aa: CASSSGTGVVGGYTF
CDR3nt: TGTGCCAGCAGCTCCGGGACAGGGGTGGTAGGGGGCTACACCTTC

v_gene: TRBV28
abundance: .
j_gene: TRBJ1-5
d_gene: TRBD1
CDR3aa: CASSSTGAEYSNQPQHF
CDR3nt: TGTGCCAGCAGTTCAACAGGGGCGGAATATAGCAATCAGCCCCAGCATTTT

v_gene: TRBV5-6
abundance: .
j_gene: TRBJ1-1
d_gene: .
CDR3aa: CASSLGSRNTEAFF
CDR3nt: TGTGCCAGCAGCTTGGGCAGTCGGAACACTGAAGCTTTCTTT

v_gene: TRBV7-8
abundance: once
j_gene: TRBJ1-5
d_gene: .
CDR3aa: CASSLAAGTSFNQPQHF
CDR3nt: TGTGCCAGCAGCTTAGCAGCCGGGACTAGCTTCAATCAGCCCCAGCATTTT

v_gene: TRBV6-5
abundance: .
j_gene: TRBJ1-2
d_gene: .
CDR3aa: CASRTWTSNYGYTF
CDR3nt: TGTGCCAGCAGAACCTGGACATCTAACTATGGCTACACCTTC

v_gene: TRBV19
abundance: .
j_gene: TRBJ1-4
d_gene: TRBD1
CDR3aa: CASAPGQRDEKLFF
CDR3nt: TGTGCCAGTGCCCCGGGACAGCGGGATGAAAAACTGTTTTTT

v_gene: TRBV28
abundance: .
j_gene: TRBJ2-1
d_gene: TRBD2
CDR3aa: CASSYLAGGNNEQFF
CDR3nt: TGTGCCAGCAGTTATCTAGCGGGGGGAAACAATGAGCAGTTCTTC

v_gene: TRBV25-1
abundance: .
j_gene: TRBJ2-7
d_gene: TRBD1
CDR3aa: CASSESLQGADEQYF
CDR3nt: TGTGCCAGCAGTGAATCCCTGCAGGGGGCCGACGAGCAGTACTTC

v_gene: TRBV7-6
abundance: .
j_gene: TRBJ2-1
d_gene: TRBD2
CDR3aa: CASSLDLAGATNEQFF
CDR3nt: TGTGCCAGCAGCTTAGACCTAGCGGGGGCTACCAATGAGCAGTTCTTC

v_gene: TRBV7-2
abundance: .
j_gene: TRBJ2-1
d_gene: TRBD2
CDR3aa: CASSLRLAGVSSYNEQFF
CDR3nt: TGTGCCAGCAGCTTAAGACTAGCGGGGGTGAGCTCCTACAATGAGCAGTTCTTC

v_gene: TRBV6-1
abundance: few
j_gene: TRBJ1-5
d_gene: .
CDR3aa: CASSAVSYSNQPQHF
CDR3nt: TGTGCCAGCAGTGCAGTTAGCTATAGCAATCAGCCCCAGCATTTT

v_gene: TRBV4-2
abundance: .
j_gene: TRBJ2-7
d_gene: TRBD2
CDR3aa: CASSLSGGAVREQYF
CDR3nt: TGTGCCAGCAGCCTTAGCGGGGGGGCAGTTCGCGAGCAGTACTTC

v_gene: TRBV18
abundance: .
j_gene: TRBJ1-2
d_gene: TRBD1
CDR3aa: CASSPEGGYYGYTF
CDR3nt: TGTGCCAGCTCACCGGAAGGGGGCTACTATGGCTACACCTTC

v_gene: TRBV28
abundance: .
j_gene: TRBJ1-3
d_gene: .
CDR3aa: CATISGVVLWGNTIYF
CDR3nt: TGTGCCACCATCTCCGGGGTCGTTCTCTGGGGAAACACCATATATTTT

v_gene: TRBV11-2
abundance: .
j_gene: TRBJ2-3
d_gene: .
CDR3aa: CASSRGLRPESTDTQYF
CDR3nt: TGTGCCAGCAGCCGAGGACTGCGGCCCGAAAGCACAGATACGCAGTATTTT

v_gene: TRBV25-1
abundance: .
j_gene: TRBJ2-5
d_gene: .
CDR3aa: CASSEGPSETQYF
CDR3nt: TGTGCCAGCAGTGAGGGCCCCTCAGAGACCCAGTACTTC

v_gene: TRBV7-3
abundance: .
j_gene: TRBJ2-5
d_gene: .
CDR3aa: CASSLRESQYF
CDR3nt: TGTGCCAGCAGCTTAAGGGAGTCCCAGTACTTC

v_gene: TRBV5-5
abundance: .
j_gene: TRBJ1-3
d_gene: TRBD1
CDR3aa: CASSARPTGEAGNTIYF
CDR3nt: TGTGCCAGCAGCGCACGACCGACAGGGGAAGCGGGAAACACCATATATTTT

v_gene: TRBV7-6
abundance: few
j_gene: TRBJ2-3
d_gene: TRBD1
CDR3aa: CASSLMGQLVTDTQYF
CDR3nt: TGTGCCAGCAGCTTAATGGGACAGCTTGTCACAGATACGCAGTATTTT

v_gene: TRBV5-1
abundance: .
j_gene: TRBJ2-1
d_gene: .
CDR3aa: CASSLESGYNEQFF
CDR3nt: TGCGCCAGCAGCTTGGAGTCAGGATACAATGAGCAGTTCTTC

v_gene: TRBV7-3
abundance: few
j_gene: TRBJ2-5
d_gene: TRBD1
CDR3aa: CASSLNGVGGGETQYF
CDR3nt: TGTGCCAGCAGCTTAAACGGTGTAGGGGGCGGAGAGACCCAGTACTTC

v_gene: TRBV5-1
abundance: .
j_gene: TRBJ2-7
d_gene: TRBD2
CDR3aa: CASSLLSSGSAEQYF
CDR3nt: TGCGCCAGCAGCTTGTTATCTAGCGGTTCGGCCGAGCAGTACTTC

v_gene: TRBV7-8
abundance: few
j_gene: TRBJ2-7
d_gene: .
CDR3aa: CASSLVEGSAYEQYF
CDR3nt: TGTGCCAGCAGCTTAGTGGAGGGGTCCGCCTACGAGCAGTACTTC

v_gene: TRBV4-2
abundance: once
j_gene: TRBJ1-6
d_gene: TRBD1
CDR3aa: CASSHEPGQGNSPLHF
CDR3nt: TGTGCCAGCAGCCACGAACCGGGACAGGGTAATTCACCCCTCCACTTT

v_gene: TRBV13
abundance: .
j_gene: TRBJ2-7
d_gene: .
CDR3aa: CASSWTDPYEQYF
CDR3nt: TGTGCCAGCAGCTGGACAGACCCCTACGAGCAGTACTTC